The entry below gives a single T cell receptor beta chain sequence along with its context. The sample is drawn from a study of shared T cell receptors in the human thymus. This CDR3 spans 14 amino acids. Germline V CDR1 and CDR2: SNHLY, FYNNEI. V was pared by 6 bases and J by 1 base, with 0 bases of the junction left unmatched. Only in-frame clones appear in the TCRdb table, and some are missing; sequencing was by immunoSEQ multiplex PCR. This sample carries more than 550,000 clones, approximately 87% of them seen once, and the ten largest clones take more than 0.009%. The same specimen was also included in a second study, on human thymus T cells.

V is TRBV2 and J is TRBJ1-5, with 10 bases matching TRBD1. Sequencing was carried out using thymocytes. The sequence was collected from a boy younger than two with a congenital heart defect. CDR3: CASRDRGSNQPQHF. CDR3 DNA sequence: TGTGCCAGCAGGGACAGGGGGAGCAATCAGCCCCAGCATTTT.